The 19 T cell receptor beta chains listed next were all sequenced from one sample in a study of cytomegalovirus exposure and HLA in healthy donors. The PCR ran on 60 Vbeta and 13 Jbeta primers. Sequenced by immunoSEQ multiplex PCR; TCRdb stores in-frame clones only, minus some. Of around 180,000 clones listed, about four fifths are singletons. Material for sequencing was PBMCs. Receptor source: a woman aged 45-65 years in good health and CMV-seronegative.

The V gene is TRBV25-1, the J gene TRBJ1-2; weak D call: TRBD1 (5 bases). Deletions cut 1 base from V and 8 bases from J, with 14 bases between. CDR3 length: 14 residues. In germline, CDR1 is MGHDK, CDR2 SYGVNS. DNA of the CDR3: TGTGCCAGCAGTGAATTTTGGAATCGGGGGGGCTACACCTTC. Protein sequence: CASSEFWNRGGYTF.

The rearrangement joins TRBV6-6 to TRBJ2-3; D unresolved. The CDR3 extends over 14 amino acids. Germline-derived CDR1 and CDR2 are MNHNY and SVGAGI (reference sequence). V was clipped by 0 bases and J by 2 bases, with 6 bases between them. CDR3: CASSYSLITDTQYF. The CDR3, as DNA: TGTGCCAGCAGTTACTCACTAATCACAGATACGCAGTATTTT.

This clone was detected only a few times. CDR3 sequence: CASSPTGLETQYF. The DNA for the CDR3 is TGTGCCAGCTCACCAACAGGGTTGGAGACCCAGTACTTC. The genes are TRBV18 and TRBJ2-5, with TRBD1 as a possible D gene (6 bases). The V end lost 2 bases, the J end lost 5 bases, and 9 bases lay between the germline ends. This CDR3 is built from 13 residues. Germline lookup yields CDR1 KGHSH and CDR2 LQKENI.

CDR3 in amino acids: CASSRGGLDTEAFF. The CDR3 DNA is TGCGCCAGCAGCAGAGGGGGATTGGACACTGAAGCTTTCTTT. The rearrangement uses TRBV4-3 and TRBJ1-1; D may be TRBD1 (6 bases). Germline V gene lookup returns CDR1 LGHNA and CDR2 YSLEER. This CDR3 has 14 amino acids. Deletions cut 5 bases from V and 3 bases from J, with 13 bases between.

The chain is built from TRBV18 and TRBJ1-5, with 7 bases lining up with TRBD1. Losses at the gene ends were 4 bases for V and 4 bases for J; bases not matched to a gene: 1. CDR1 KGHSH and CDR2 LQKENI come from the germline V gene. There are 13 residues in the CDR3. In DNA, the CDR3 is TGTGCCAGCTCACGGGACAGAAATCAGCCCCAGCATTTT. This sequence encodes CASSRDRNQPQHF.

This chain connects TRBV19 to TRBJ1-5, with D possibly matching TRBD1 (6 bases). V gave up 7 bases and J gave up 1 base, with 17 bases separating them. Per the germline V gene, CDR1 is LNHDA and CDR2 is SQIVND (reference sequence). CDR3 length: 16 amino acids. The CDR3 sequence: CASIGGAALSNQPQHF. In DNA form, the CDR3 reads TGTGCCAGTATTGGGGGGGCCGCCTTGAGCAATCAGCCCCAGCATTTT.

V is TRBV28 and J is TRBJ2-7, with 9 bases aligning to TRBD1. The germline gives CDR1 MDHEN, CDR2 SYDVKM. V shed 8 bases, J shed 6 bases, and the junction held 8 bases outside the gene matches. The CDR3 extends over 13 amino acids. This CDR3 is CASGSGTGREQYF. The CDR3 nucleotides are TGTGCCAGCGGAAGTGGGACAGGGCGCGAGCAGTACTTC. Supplemented by reference TRBV28 and TRBJ2-7, the full variable domain reads DVKVTQSSRYLVKRTGEKVFLECVQDMDHENMFWYRQDPGLGLRLIYFSYDVKMKEKGDIPEGYSVSREKKERFSLILESASTNQTSMYLCASGSGTGREQYFGPGTRLTVT.

This clone was counted a few times. This sequence joins TRBV7-2 and TRBJ2-1; 8 positions agree with TRBD2. J gave up 4 bases and V 0 bases, and 5 bases lay outside the gene matches. CDR3 length: 16 amino acids. Germline V gene data show CDR1 as SGHTA and CDR2 as FQGNSA. CDR3 residues: CASSLAGSGNYNEQFF. The CDR3 DNA reads TGTGCCAGCAGCTTAGCGGGTAGCGGGAATTACAATGAGCAGTTCTTC.

V usage is TRBV5-1 and J usage is TRBJ2-2; the match to TRBD2 covers 13 bases. The germline V gene encodes CDR1 SGHRS and CDR2 YFSETQ. The V segment lost 4 bases and the J segment 6 bases; nucleotides outside the gene matches: 9. The CDR3 length is 17 residues. CDR3 sequence reads: CASSPGLAGVGAGELFF. CDR3 in DNA: TGCGCCAGCAGCCCTGGACTAGCGGGAGTGGGAGCCGGGGAGCTGTTTTTT.

In regard to this clone: Different DNA sequences within this sample yield the same CDR3. The chain has TRBV18 and TRBJ1-3; D uncertain. The V gene lost 2 bases and the J gene lost 4 bases, with 9 bases spanning the gap. Germline V lookup: CDR1 KGHSH, CDR2 LQKENI. The CDR3 runs to 14 residues. CDR3 nucleotide sequence: TGTGCCAGCTCACCAGAGGGATCCGGAAACACCATATATTTT. Protein product: CASSPEGSGNTIYF. The full variable domain, in which reference TRBV18 and TRBJ1-3 provide the parts outside the CDR3, is NAGVMQNPRHLVRRRGQEARLRCSPMKGHSHVYWYRQLPEEGLKFMVYLQKENIIDESGMPKERFSAEFPKEGPSILRIQQVVRGDSAAYFCASSPEGSGNTIYFGEGSWLTVV.

The chain is built from TRBV19 and TRBJ1-4; D is perhaps TRBD1 (6 bases). CDR3 size: 17 residues. CDR1 and CDR2 (germline): LNHDA, SQIVND (reference sequence). Trimming pared 7 bases from V and 8 bases from J, leaving 26 bases between. The CDR3 is CASTLSQGRVGREKLFF. In DNA, the CDR3 is TGTGCCAGTACCCTTTCGCAGGGGCGAGTCGGCCGAGAAAAACTGTTTTTT.

The J gene is TRBJ2-1, the V gene TRBV7-2, with 8 bases aligning to TRBD2. CDR3 length equals 15 residues. V trimming: 6 bases; J trimming: 2 bases; junction bases outside the gene matches: 6. Per germline, CDR1 SGHTA and CDR2 FQGNSA. Here the CDR3 DNA reads TGTGCCAGCAGAAGTCCGGGACTAGCCTACAATGAGCAGTTCTTC. Its translation is CASRSPGLAYNEQFF.

The gene calls are TRBV11-1 and TRBJ2-7, with 8 bases aligning to TRBD1. CDR3 length: 14 residues. V was clipped by 5 bases and J by 2 bases; unmatched bases: 5. The V gene's germline CDR1 is SGHAT and CDR2 FQDESV (reference sequence). In nucleotides, the CDR3 is TGTGCCAGCAGCGGTACAGGGGGGACCTACGAGCAGTACTTC. This gives the protein CASSGTGGTYEQYF.

Details on this clone: This sample also contains other DNA sequences that code for the same CDR3. The rearrangement uses TRBV9 and TRBJ1-1; D remains ambiguous. Germline assignment: CDR1 SGDLS and CDR2 YYNGEE. V lost 0 bases to trimming and J lost 1 base, with 4 bases between them. The CDR3 has 13 amino acids. CDR3 amino acids: CASSVGPNTEAFF. DNA of the CDR3: TGTGCCAGCAGCGTAGGGCCGAACACTGAAGCTTTCTTT.

The chain couples TRBV6-5 to TRBJ1-2, with D possibly being TRBD1 (6 bases). V lost 0 bases to trimming and J lost 6 bases, with 8 bases between them. This CDR3 is 13 amino acids long. The germline CDR1 and CDR2 sequences are MNHEY and SVGAGI. CDR3 nucleotides: TGTGCCAGCAGTTACTCGACAGGTGATGGCTACACCTTC. Translating it yields CASSYSTGDGYTF.

This rearrangement joins TRBV9 to TRBJ2-1; 11 nucleotides line up with TRBD2. The CDR3 has 15 amino acids. Germline-derived CDR1 and CDR2 are SGDLS and YYNGEE. With 0 bases clipped from V and 7 bases from J, the junction kept 3 bases outside the gene matches. The chain's CDR3 is CASSVVAGGQNEQFF. CDR3 nucleotides: TGTGCCAGCAGCGTAGTAGCGGGGGGGCAAAATGAGCAGTTCTTC.

This clone turned up a few times. This rearrangement joins TRBV18 to TRBJ2-7; perhaps TRBD1 as D (6 bases). Germline CDR1 reads KGHSH; CDR2 reads LQKENI. V was shortened by 4 bases and J by 2 bases, with 12 bases between the two germline ends. This CDR3 spans 14 amino acids. CDR3 bases: TGTGCCAGCTCACTGGGGGCGCAGACCTACGAGCAGTACTTC. Translation gives CASSLGAQTYEQYF.

This clone was counted once. The chain recombines TRBV5-6 with TRBJ1-2; a weak D match, TRBD1 (6 bases). Germline CDR1 SGHDT, CDR2 YYEEEE. Trimming removed 0 bases at V and 4 bases at J, with 10 bases between. The CDR3 is 14 residues long. The CDR3 DNA is TGTGCCAGCAGCTTGGCAGGGGCTGGCTATGGCTACACCTTC. It codes for CASSLAGAGYGYTF.

This chain connects TRBV19 to TRBJ2-2; 10 bases are a match to TRBD1. Germline V CDR1 and CDR2: LNHDA, SQIVND (reference sequence). Losses at the gene ends were 6 bases for V and 6 bases for J; bases not matched to a gene: 4. The CDR3 extends over 14 amino acids. The CDR3 is CASRGQGIPGELFF. The CDR3 DNA reads as TGTGCCAGTAGGGGACAGGGGATTCCCGGGGAGCTGTTTTTT.